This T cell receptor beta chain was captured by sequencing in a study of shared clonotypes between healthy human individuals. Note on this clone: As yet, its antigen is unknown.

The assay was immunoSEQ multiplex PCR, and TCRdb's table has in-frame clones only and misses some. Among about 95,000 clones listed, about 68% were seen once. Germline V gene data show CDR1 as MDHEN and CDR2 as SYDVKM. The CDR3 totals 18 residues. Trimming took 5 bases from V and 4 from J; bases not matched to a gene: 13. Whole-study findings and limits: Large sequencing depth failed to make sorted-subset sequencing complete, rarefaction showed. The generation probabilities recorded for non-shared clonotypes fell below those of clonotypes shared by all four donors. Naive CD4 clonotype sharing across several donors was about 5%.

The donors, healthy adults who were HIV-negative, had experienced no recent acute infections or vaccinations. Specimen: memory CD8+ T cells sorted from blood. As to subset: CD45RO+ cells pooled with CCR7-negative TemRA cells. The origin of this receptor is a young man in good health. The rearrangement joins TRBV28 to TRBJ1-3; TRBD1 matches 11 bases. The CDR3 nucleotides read TGTGCCAGCAGTCTACGACTCTCGGGACAGGGGGGAGGAAACACCATATATTTT. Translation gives CASSLRLSGQGGGNTIYF.